These 17 T cell receptor beta chains came from one sample sequenced in a study of blood T cell repertoires in COVID-19 (TCRdb year 2020). Receptors were amplified or captured by the immunoSEQ multiplex PCR assay. The clones in this table, taken by TCRdb from immuneACCESS, are in-frame only. Not every clone is retained; where verified, under half of the shortfall comes from an unresolved V gene, and the cause of the rest is unknown. Within this sample are about 160,000 clones, with around 86% of them counted one time only. The top ten clonotypes cover under 3.5% of the sample. The sample taken for sequencing was peripheral blood. Source of these receptors: a man between 65 and 85 years old with acute or convalescent COVID-19.

This clone was detected once. The chain is built from TRBV27 and TRBJ2-1, with D maybe TRBD2 (6 bases). The ends were cut back, 1 base at V and 6 bases at J, with 10 bases in the middle. The CDR3 is 14 residues long. CDR1 MNHEY and CDR2 SMNVEV come from the germline V gene (reference sequence). DNA of the CDR3: TGTGCCAGCAGTTTATTGAAGGGACTCAATGAGCAGTTCTTC. This sequence encodes CASSLLKGLNEQFF.

V gene TRBV7-2 combines with J gene TRBJ2-7; 8 positions agree with TRBD2. The germline V gene encodes CDR1 SGHTA and CDR2 FQGNSA. The CDR3 runs to 15 residues. V lost 3 bases and J lost 7; bases outside the gene matches: 11. CDR3 in DNA: TGTGCCAGCAGCTTCCGAGCGGGAGAGTTGAAGGAGCAGTACTTC. This sequence encodes CASSFRAGELKEQYF.

The chain employs TRBV28 and TRBJ2-5; the match to TRBD2 covers 10 bases. The V gene end was trimmed by 5 bases and the J gene end by 5 bases; junction bases not matched to a gene: 14. CDR3 length: 17 residues. CDR1 is MDHEN, CDR2 SYDVKM, per germline. This CDR3 is CASSLPSGTSVWETQYF. The CDR3 DNA sequence: TGTGCCAGCAGTCTCCCCTCCGGGACTAGCGTTTGGGAGACCCAGTACTTC.

V and J are TRBV28 and TRBJ1-2; 10 nucleotides line up with TRBD1. Germline CDR1 MDHEN, CDR2 SYDVKM. The CDR3 sequence is 12 residues long. Trimming took 8 bases from V and 8 from J; bases not matched to a gene: 5. The CDR3 sequence: CASLGQGVGYTF. Here the CDR3 DNA reads TGTGCCAGCCTCGGACAGGGGGTGGGCTACACCTTC.

The chain employs TRBV10-3 and TRBJ1-2; no definite D call. The V gene lost 3 bases and the J gene lost 2 bases, with 7 bases spanning the gap. The CDR3 length is 13 residues. Germline lookup yields CDR1 ENHRY and CDR2 SYGVKD. Written as DNA, the CDR3 is TGTGCCATCAGTGAAACGGTCAACTATGGCTACACCTTC. Protein product: CAISETVNYGYTF.

The gene calls are TRBV7-2 and TRBJ1-1, with 9 bases that match TRBD1. V dropped 5 bases and J dropped 4; count of bases not matched to a gene: 5. CDR1 SGHTA and CDR2 FQGNSA come from the germline V gene. The CDR3 length is 14 residues. The CDR3 region has the DNA TGTGCCAGCAGCGTACAGGGGGCTGGCACTGAAGCTTTCTTT. Its translation is CASSVQGAGTEAFF.

As for this clone: A clone one base away is much larger, so this may be a read error. J is TRBJ1-1 and V is TRBV27; perhaps TRBD1 as D (5 bases). This CDR3 has 13 amino acids. Looked up from germline, CDR1 is MNHEY and CDR2 is SMNVEV (reference sequence). Trimming shortened V by 5 bases and J by 1 base, and 8 bases separated the two germline ends. For the CDR3, the DNA is TGTGCCAGCAGTGACGGGGGGAACACTGAAGCTTTCTTT. This gives the protein CASSDGGNTEAFF.

The CDR3 nucleotides read TGCGCCAGCAGCCAAGGGACTAGCGGGACCCTCTCCTACAATGAGCAGTTCTTC. Translating gives CASSQGTSGTLSYNEQFF. V is TRBV4-1 and J is TRBJ2-1; 12 bases are shared with TRBD2. Germline trimming cut 1 base from V and 0 bases from J; bases unmatched to any gene: 4. The CDR3 covers 18 residues. Germline CDR1 reads MGHRA; CDR2 reads YSYEKL.

The chain recombines TRBV7-2 with TRBJ2-5; 15 nucleotides match TRBD2. Germline values: CDR1 SGHTA, CDR2 FQGNSA. The CDR3 sequence is 18 residues long. The V and J ends lost 2 bases and 5 bases, in that order; junction bases with no gene match: 9. The CDR3 region has the DNA TGTGCCAGCAGCTTAACCACCGGGACTAGCGGGAGGCGGGAGACCCAGTACTTC. Translated, it gives CASSLTTGTSGRRETQYF.

V and J are TRBV7-2 and TRBJ2-3, with 8 nucleotides matching TRBD2. V lost 2 bases, J lost 2 bases, and 9 bases stayed unmatched. The CDR3 loop spans 17 amino acids. Germline V CDR1 and CDR2: SGHTA, FQGNSA. CDR3 residues: CASSLTPSGLVTDTQYF. The CDR3 nucleotides read TGTGCCAGCAGCTTAACCCCTTCGGGACTAGTCACAGATACGCAGTATTTT.

The chain has TRBV29-1 and TRBJ2-3; 10 nucleotides align to TRBD1. Germline assignment: CDR1 SQVTM and CDR2 ANQGSEA. V dropped 4 bases and J dropped 5; count of bases not matched to a gene: 3. The CDR3 extends over 13 amino acids. The CDR3 loop is CSVGDRGGDTQYF. In DNA form, the CDR3 reads TGCAGCGTTGGGGACAGGGGAGGAGATACGCAGTATTTT.

A remark on this clone: Other DNA sequences in this sample translate to the same CDR3. The chain links TRBV3-1 (or the pseudogene TRBV3-2) to TRBJ1-1; the D gene is possibly TRBD1 (6 bases). The CDR3 is 15 residues long. Trimming removed 1 base at V and 1 base at J, with 10 bases between. CDR1 and CDR2 (germline): LGHDT, YNNKEL (reference sequence). The CDR3 DNA follows: TGTGCCAGCAGCCAAGTGACAGGCGGGAACACTGAAGCTTTCTTT. This gives the protein CASSQVTGGNTEAFF.

The rearrangement links TRBV6-5 to TRBJ1-1; D might be TRBD1 (6 bases). The CDR3 covers 14 residues. Germline CDR1 MNHEY, CDR2 SVGAGI. The V end was cut by 4 bases, the J end by 4 bases, with 13 bases between. The CDR3 coding sequence is TGTGCCAGCAGTTTACTCACAGGGAGCACTGAAGCTTTCTTT. Translation: CASSLLTGSTEAFF.

This chain joins TRBV10-3 and TRBJ2-5; 8 bases fit TRBD1. From germline, CDR1 is ENHRY and CDR2 SYGVKD. This CDR3 region has 14 residues. V was clipped by 6 bases and J by 5 bases; unmatched bases: 8. CDR3 DNA: TGTGCCATCAGATCGGACAGGGAAGGCGAGACCCAGTACTTC. It is translated as CAIRSDREGETQYF.

This clone was detected once. This sequence joins TRBV6-5 and TRBJ2-5, with 9 bases matching TRBD2. The germline CDR1 and CDR2 sequences are MNHEY and SVGAGI. The trim removed 7 bases at V and 4 bases at J, leaving 7 bases unmatched. CDR3 length equals 14 residues. The CDR3 sequence: CASKPRTSAETQYF. The CDR3 region has the DNA TGTGCCAGCAAACCTAGGACTAGCGCAGAGACCCAGTACTTC.

This clone was seen more than once but under ten times. The J gene is TRBJ2-7, the V gene TRBV29-1; D possibly corresponds to TRBD2 (5 bases). Trimming stripped 1 base from V and 7 bases from J, with 11 bases between. There are 12 residues in the CDR3. The germline V gene has CDR1 SQVTM and CDR2 ANQGSEA. CDR3 coding DNA: TGCAGCGTTGAAGGCAGGTGGAGGGAGCAGTACTTC. It yields the protein CSVEGRWREQYF.

The V call is TRBV28, the J call TRBJ2-2; TRBD2 matches 16 bases. Germline lookup yields CDR1 MDHEN and CDR2 SYDVKM. V gave up 8 bases and J gave up 2 bases; unmatched junction bases: 2. The CDR3 runs to 16 residues. CDR3 coding DNA: TGTGCCAGCGGGACTAGCGGGAGGGGAAACACCGGGGAGCTGTTTTTT. Translation gives CASGTSGRGNTGELFF.